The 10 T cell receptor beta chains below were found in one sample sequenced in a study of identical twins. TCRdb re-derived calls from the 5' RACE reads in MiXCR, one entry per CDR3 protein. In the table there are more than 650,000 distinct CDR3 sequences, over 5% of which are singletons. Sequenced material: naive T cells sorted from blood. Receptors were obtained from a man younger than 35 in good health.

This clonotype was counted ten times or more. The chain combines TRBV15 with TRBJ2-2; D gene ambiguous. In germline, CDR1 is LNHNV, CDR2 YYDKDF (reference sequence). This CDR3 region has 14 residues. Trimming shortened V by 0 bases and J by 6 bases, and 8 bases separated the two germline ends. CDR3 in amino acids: CATSRDHPPGELFF. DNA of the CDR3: TGTGCCACCAGCAGAGATCACCCCCCCGGGGAGCTGTTTTTT.

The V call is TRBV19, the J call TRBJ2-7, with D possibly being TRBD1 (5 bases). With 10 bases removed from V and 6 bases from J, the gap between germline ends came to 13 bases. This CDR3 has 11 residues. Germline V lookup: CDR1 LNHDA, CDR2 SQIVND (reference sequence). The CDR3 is CATIGAGEQYF. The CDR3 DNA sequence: TGTGCCACCATAGGGGCAGGCGAGCAGTACTTC.

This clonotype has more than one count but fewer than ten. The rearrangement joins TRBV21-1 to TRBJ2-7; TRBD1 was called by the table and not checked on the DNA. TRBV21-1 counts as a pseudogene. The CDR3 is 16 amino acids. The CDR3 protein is CASSNKHRGKAYEQYV. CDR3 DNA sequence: TGTGCCAGCAGCAACAAGCACAGGGGGAAAGCCTACGAGCAGTACGTC.

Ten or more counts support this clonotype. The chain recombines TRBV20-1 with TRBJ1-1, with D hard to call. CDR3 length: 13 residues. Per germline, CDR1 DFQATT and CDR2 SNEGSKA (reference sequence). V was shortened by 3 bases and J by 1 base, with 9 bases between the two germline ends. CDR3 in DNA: TGCAGTGCTAGCTTAGCCAGGAACACTGAAGCTTTCTTT. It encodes CSASLARNTEAFF.

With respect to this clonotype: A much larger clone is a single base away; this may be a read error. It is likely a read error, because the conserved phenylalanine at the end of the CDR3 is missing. The CDR3: CATSDGSRGWKETQYS. The CDR3, as DNA: TGTGCCACCAGTGATGGGTCCAGGGGGTGGAAAGAGACCCAGTACTCC. The chain has TRBV24-1 and TRBJ2-5, with 7 bases lining up with TRBD1. After removal of 3 bases from V and 3 bases from J, the junction contained 9 bases not matched to a gene. Germline CDR1 reads KGHDR; CDR2 reads SFDVKD. The CDR3 is 16 amino acids.

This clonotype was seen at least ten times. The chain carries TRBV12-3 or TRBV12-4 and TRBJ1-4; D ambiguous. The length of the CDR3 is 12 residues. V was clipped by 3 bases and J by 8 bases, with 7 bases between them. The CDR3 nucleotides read TGTGCCAGCAGTTTTTTTCGAGAAAAACTGTTTTTT. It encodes CASSFFREKLFF.

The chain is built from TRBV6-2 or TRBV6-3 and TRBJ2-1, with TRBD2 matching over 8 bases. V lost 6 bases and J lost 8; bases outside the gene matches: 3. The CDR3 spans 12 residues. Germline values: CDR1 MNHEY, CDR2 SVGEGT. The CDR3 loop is CASSISGDEQFF. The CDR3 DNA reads TGTGCCAGCAGCATTAGCGGGGATGAGCAGTTCTTC.

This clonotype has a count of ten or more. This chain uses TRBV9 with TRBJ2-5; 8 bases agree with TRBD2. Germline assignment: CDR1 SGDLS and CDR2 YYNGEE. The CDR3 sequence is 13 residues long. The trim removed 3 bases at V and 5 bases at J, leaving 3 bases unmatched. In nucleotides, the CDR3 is TGTGCCAGCAGCGACCGGACTAGCGAGACCCAGTACTTC. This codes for CASSDRTSETQYF. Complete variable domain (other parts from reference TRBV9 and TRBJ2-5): DSGVTQTPKHLITATGQRVTLRCSPRSGDLSVYWYQQSLDQGLQFLIQYYNGEERAKGNILERFSAQQFPDLHSELNLSSLELGDSALYFCASSDRTSETQYFGPGTRLLVL.

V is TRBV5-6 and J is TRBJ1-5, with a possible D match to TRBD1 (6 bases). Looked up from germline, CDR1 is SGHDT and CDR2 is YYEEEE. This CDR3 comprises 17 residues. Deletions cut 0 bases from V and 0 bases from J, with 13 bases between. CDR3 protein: CASSLGGGTYSNQPQHF. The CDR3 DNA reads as TGTGCCAGCAGCTTGGGAGGCGGGACATATAGCAATCAGCCCCAGCATTTT.

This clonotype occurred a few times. The CDR3 DNA follows: TGCAGTGCTAGGGGTCGTAGTTTCTCCCCAGATACGCAGTATTTT. Translation gives CSARGRSFSPDTQYF. The chain has TRBV20-1 and TRBJ2-3; D call uncertain. V lost 3 bases, J lost 4 bases, and 17 bases lay in between. The CDR3 is 15 amino acids. Germline-derived CDR1 and CDR2 are DFQATT and SNEGSKA (reference sequence).